This TCR beta chain was sequenced during a study of long-term antiretroviral therapy in people with HIV. A remark on this clone: Its specificity is not known.

Trimming pared 3 bases from V and 1 base from J, leaving 13 bases between. This CDR3 comprises 15 residues. Germline values: CDR1 MDHEN, CDR2 SYDVKM. Study findings and constraints: Repertoire dominance by clones expanded before ART was seen at all time points.

The immunoSEQ assay was v3.0, run at survey level. Only in-frame clones appear in the TCRdb table, and some are missing; sequencing was by immunoSEQ multiplex PCR. The sample carries approximately 15,000 clones, 88% recorded once. J is TRBJ2-7 and V is TRBV28; D gene ambiguous. The sequence was obtained from a man aged 50-60 years with HIV. Source: unsorted PBMCs, taken 6.9 years after starting antiretroviral therapy. CDR3 protein: CASSLLGSPSYEQYF. The DNA for the CDR3 is TGTGCCAGCAGTTTGTTGGGTTCCCCTTCCTACGAGCAGTACTTC.